The 8 T cell receptor beta chains presented below share a single source sample, sequenced in a study of cytomegalovirus exposure and HLA in healthy donors. A multiplex PCR was run with 60 Vbeta primers and 13 Jbeta primers. TCRdb keeps only in-frame clones here, not all; method: immunoSEQ multiplex PCR. The table has some 160,000 clones, roughly 88% seen once. Sequencing input: PBMCs. Receptors originate from a woman in her late teens or twenties in good health and CMV-seronegative.

The chain joins TRBV6-4 to TRBJ2-7; 7 bases line up with TRBD1. Per the germline V gene, CDR1 is MRHNA and CDR2 is SNTAGT. The CDR3 length is 15 residues. With 0 bases clipped from V and 3 bases from J, the junction kept 5 bases outside the gene matches. CDR3 loop: CASSDSTGSRYEQYF. In DNA form, the CDR3 reads TGTGCCAGCAGTGACTCGACAGGGTCTCGCTACGAGCAGTACTTC.

The CDR3 protein is CAWMGVGAYEQYF. In DNA, the CDR3 is TGTGCCTGGATGGGAGTAGGCGCCTACGAGCAGTACTTC. The chain links TRBV30 to TRBJ2-7; a weak D match, TRBD2 (5 bases). This CDR3 is 13 amino acids long. Germline CDR1 is GTSNPN and CDR2 is SVGIG (reference sequence). Trimming cost V 4 bases and J 2 bases, with 12 bases left between them.

The chain carries TRBV28 and TRBJ2-5; 8 bases align to TRBD2. The ends lost 11 bases at V and 2 bases at J; junction bases unmatched: 7. CDR1 and CDR2 from the germline V gene are MDHEN and SYDVKM. The CDR3 length is 13 residues. In DNA, the CDR3 is TGTGCCTCCCGGGAGGGCGTACAAGAGACCCAGTACTTC. This gives the protein CASREGVQETQYF.

The chain links TRBV5-1 to TRBJ2-5, with D possibly TRBD1 on 6 matching bases. The V and J ends lost 3 bases and 2 bases respectively, with 14 bases between them. The CDR3 totals 15 residues. Germline V gives CDR1 SGHRS, CDR2 YFSETQ. CDR3 amino acids: CASSYWGQPQETQYF. The CDR3, as DNA: TGCGCCAGCAGCTATTGGGGGCAGCCACAAGAGACCCAGTACTTC.

This chain joins TRBV6-1 and TRBJ1-1, with a tentative D call TRBD1 (5 bases). The CDR3 consists of 15 residues. Germline CDR1 MNHNS, CDR2 SASEGT. Trimming pared 8 bases from V and 7 bases from J, leaving 23 bases between. The CDR3 spells CASRPIGLTVNEAFF. CDR3 coding DNA: TGTGCCAGCCGCCCCATTGGGTTGACAGTGAATGAAGCTTTCTTT.

The gene calls are TRBV18 and TRBJ1-2, with 7 positions matching TRBD1. V was pared by 6 bases and J by 0 bases, with 7 bases of the junction left unmatched. The germline CDR1 and CDR2 sequences are KGHSH and LQKENI. The CDR3 is made up of 15 amino acids. The CDR3 DNA follows: TGTGCCAGCTCCCCCACCGGGACAGCTAACTATGGCTACACCTTC. Its translation is CASSPTGTANYGYTF.

The chain recombines TRBV28 with TRBJ1-2; 8 bases fit TRBD1. After removal of 6 bases from V and 2 bases from J, the junction contained 2 bases not matched to a gene. This CDR3 comprises 13 residues. The germline CDR1 and CDR2 sequences are MDHEN and SYDVKM. The CDR3 protein is CASRGQENYGYTF. CDR3 bases: TGTGCCAGCAGGGGACAGGAGAACTATGGCTACACCTTC.

The chain joins TRBV2 to TRBJ2-1; TRBD1 matches 9 bases. Unmatched junction bases numbered 6, after V lost 7 bases and J lost 8 bases. CDR3 length: 13 residues. CDR1 and CDR2 from the germline V gene are SNHLY and FYNNEI. CDR3 loop: CASTRDRDDEQFF. DNA for the CDR3: TGTGCCAGCACCAGGGACAGGGACGATGAGCAGTTCTTC. The full variable domain, in which reference TRBV2 and TRBJ2-1 provide the parts outside the CDR3, is EPEVTQTPSHQVTQMGQEVILRCVPISNHLYFYWYRQILGQKVEFLVSFYNNEISEKSEIFDDQFSVERPDGSNFTLKIRSTKLEDSAMYFCASTRDRDDEQFFGPGTRLTVL.